This T cell receptor (beta chain) appears in the sequencing data of a study of somatic mutations in cytotoxic T cells in rheumatoid arthritis. About the research overall: Some V beta antibody-stained T-cell populations were flow-sorted at nearly 100% purity, including V beta1+ cells sequenced for TCRB.

Regarding the study as a whole: Statistically, CD8+ T-cell clonality was not significantly distinct between individuals with rheumatoid arthritis and age-matched healthy controls.

CDR3 length equals 13 residues. Germline loops: CDR1 SQVTM, CDR2 ANQGSEA. V lost 2 bases and J lost 4, with 8 bases in between. TCRdb keeps only in-frame clones here, not all; method: immunoSEQ multiplex PCR. The data contain some 30,000 clones, 82% of them seen just once; the ten biggest clones take up approximately 8%. Concerning this clone itself: Its target is unknown.

This TCR came from an adult with rheumatoid arthritis. The genes are TRBV29-1 and TRBJ1-4; weak D call: TRBD1 (6 bases). The specimen sequenced was CD8+ T cells sorted from blood. This chain's CDR3 is CSVERGVNEKLFF. CDR3 DNA sequence: TGCAGCGTTGAAAGGGGGGTTAATGAAAAACTGTTTTTT.